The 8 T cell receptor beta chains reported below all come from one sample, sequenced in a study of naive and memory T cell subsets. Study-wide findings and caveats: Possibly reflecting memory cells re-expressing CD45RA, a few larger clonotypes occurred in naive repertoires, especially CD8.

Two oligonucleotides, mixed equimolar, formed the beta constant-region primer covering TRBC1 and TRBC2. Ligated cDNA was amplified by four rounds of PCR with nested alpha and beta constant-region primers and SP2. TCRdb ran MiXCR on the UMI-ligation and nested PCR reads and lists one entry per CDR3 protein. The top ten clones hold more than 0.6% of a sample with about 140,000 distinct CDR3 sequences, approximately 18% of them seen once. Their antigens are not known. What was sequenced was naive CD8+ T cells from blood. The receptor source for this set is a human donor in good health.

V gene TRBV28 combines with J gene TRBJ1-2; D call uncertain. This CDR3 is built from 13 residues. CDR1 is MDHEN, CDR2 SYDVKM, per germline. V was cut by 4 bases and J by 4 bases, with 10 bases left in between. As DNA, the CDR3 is TGTGCCAGCAGTTCCGACACGTCCTATGGCTACACCTTC. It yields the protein CASSSDTSYGYTF.

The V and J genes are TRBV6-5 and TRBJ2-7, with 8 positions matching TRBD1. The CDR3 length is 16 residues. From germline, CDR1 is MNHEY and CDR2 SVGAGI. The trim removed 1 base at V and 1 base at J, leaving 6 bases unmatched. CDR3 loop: CASSYYGTGLSYEQYF. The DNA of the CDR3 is TGTGCCAGCAGTTACTATGGGACAGGACTTTCCTACGAGCAGTACTTC.

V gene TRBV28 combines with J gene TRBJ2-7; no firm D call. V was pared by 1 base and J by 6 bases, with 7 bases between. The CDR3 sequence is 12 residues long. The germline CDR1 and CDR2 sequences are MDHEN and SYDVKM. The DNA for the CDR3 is TGTGCCAGCAGTTTATCGGTCCCCGAGCAGTACTTC. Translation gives CASSLSVPEQYF.

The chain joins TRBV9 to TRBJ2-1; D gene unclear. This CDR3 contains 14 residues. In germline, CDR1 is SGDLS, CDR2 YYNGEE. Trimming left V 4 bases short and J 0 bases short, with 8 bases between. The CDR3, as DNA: TGTGCCAGCAGCCCTTCAAGCTCCTACAATGAGCAGTTCTTC. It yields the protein CASSPSSSYNEQFF.

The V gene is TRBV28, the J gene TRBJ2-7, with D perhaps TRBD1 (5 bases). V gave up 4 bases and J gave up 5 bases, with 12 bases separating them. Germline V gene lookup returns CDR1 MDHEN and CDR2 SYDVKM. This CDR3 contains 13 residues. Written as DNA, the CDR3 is TGTGCCAGCAGTTCCCAGGGTGTGGACGAGCAGTACTTC. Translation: CASSSQGVDEQYF.

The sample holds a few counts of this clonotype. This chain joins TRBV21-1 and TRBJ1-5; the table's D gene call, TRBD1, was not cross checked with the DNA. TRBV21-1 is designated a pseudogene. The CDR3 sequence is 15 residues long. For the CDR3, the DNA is TGTGCCAGCAGCTTACGGGACAGGGCCGTTCAGCCCCAGCATTTT. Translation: CASSLRDRAVQPQHF.

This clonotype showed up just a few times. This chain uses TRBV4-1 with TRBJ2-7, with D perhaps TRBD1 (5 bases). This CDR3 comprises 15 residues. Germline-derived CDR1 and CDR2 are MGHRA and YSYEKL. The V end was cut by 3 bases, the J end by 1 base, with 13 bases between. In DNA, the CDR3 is TGCGCCAGCAGCCAGGGGCCCGAAAGATCCTACGAGCAGTACTTC. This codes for CASSQGPERSYEQYF.

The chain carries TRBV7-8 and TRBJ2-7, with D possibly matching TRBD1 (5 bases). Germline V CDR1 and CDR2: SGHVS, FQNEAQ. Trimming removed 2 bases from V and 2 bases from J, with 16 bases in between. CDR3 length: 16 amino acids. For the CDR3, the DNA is TGTGCCAGCAGCTTAACCCAGGGAACCCTTACCTACGAGCAGTACTTC. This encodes CASSLTQGTLTYEQYF.